This T cell receptor (beta chain) comes out of a study of CD8+ T cells in alopecia areata. Study information: Each of the treated patients was given oral tofacitinib, 5 to 10 mg twice daily, for moderate-to-severe alopecia areata. Among treated patients, severity was scored by affected scalp area percentage. The study's findings and limits: More clonal than normal scalp was lesional scalp, particularly alopecia totalis/universalis.

Regarding treatment: oral pan-JAK inhibitor, 5-10 mg twice daily. As to this clone: Its antigen is unidentified.

V lost 4 bases to trimming and J lost 4 bases; unmatched junction nucleotides: 10. The CDR3 runs to 16 residues. From germline, CDR1 is SQVTM and CDR2 ANQGSEA. In each case, RNA was isolated and then reverse transcribed into cDNA as the sequencing template. The protocol was immunoSEQ multiplex PCR, while the TCRdb copy is restricted to in-frame clones and leaves out a portion. The table shows about 250,000 clones, with approximately 60% occurring only once. The material sequenced was CD4+ T cells sorted from blood, taken around week 52, from a patient treated with tofacitinib. The sequence came from a human donor with alopecia areata. The rearrangement links TRBV29-1 to TRBJ2-5, with 12 bases that match TRBD2. This chain's CDR3 is CSVGSSGGALGETQYF. The DNA for the CDR3 is TGCAGCGTTGGGTCTAGCGGGGGGGCCCTGGGAGAGACCCAGTACTTC.